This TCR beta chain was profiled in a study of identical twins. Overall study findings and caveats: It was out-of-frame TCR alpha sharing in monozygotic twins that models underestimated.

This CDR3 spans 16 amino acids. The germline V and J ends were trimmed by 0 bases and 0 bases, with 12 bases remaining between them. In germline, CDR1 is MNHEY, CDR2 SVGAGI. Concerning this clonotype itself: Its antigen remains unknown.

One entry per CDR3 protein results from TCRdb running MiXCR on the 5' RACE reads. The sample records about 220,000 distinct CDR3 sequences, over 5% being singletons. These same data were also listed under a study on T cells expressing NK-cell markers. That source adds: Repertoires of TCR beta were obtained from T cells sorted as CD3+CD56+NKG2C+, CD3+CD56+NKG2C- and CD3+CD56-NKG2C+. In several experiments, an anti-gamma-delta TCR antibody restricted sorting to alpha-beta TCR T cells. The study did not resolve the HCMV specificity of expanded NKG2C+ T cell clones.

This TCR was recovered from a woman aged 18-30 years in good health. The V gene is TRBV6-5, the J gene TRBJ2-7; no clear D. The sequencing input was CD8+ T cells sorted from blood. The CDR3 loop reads CASSYSIGSSSYEQYF. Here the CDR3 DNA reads TGTGCCAGCAGTTACTCGATCGGGTCGAGCTCCTACGAGCAGTACTTC.